Each of the 20 T cell receptor beta chains below was sequenced from the same sample in a study of PD-1 blockade in classical Hodgkin lymphoma. Time point given: cycle 4 day 1 (C4D1), after six to seven weeks of nivolumab. Relapse was seen in all patients after autologous stem cell transplantation, and brentuximab vedotin exposure was variable. Profiling relied on immunoSEQ multiplex PCR, and the TCRdb table lists in-frame clones only, not all of them. The sample records tens of thousands of clones, roughly nine tenths being singletons. The sequencing here drew on peripheral blood mononuclear cells (PBMCs), taken before the fourth cycle of nivolumab. Receptors were obtained from a human donor with classical Hodgkin lymphoma.

This sequence joins TRBV7-9 and TRBJ1-2, with 8 positions matching TRBD1. After removal of 4 bases from V and 7 bases from J, the junction contained 11 bases not matched to a gene. This CDR3 has 15 residues. Germline V CDR1 and CDR2: SEHNR, FQNEAQ (reference sequence). CDR3 residues: CASSWGQDFTPGYTF. Written as DNA, the CDR3 is TGTGCCAGCAGCTGGGGACAGGATTTTACTCCTGGCTACACCTTC.

This clone was counted a single time. The chain is built from TRBV28 and TRBJ2-3, with unresolved D. CDR3 length equals 14 residues. Between the trimmed V and J ends, which lost 2 bases and 0 bases, there was a span of 6 bases. Germline assignment: CDR1 MDHEN and CDR2 SYDVKM. The DNA for the CDR3 is TGTGCCAGCAGTTTAGGTCAAAGCACAGATACGCAGTATTTT. This codes for CASSLGQSTDTQYF.

This clone was observed a single time. This sequence joins TRBV5-1 and TRBJ2-1; no reliable D call. This CDR3 region has 12 residues. CDR1 is SGHRS and CDR2 is YFSETQ in the germline V gene. The V end was cut by 1 base, the J end by 6 bases, with 5 bases between. The CDR3 region is CASSLISNEQFF. CDR3 sequence (DNA): TGCGCCAGCAGCTTGATCTCCAATGAGCAGTTCTTC.

The chain joins TRBV6-5 to TRBJ1-2, with 7 bases fitting TRBD1. The V gene's germline CDR1 is MNHEY and CDR2 SVGAGI. This CDR3 is 14 amino acids long. V was clipped by 0 bases and J by 7 bases; unmatched bases: 5. The CDR3, as DNA: TGTGCCAGCAGTTACTCGAGACAGGGAGCTGGCTACACCTTC. Protein: CASSYSRQGAGYTF.

The chain employs TRBV5-1 and TRBJ2-3; the D is unclear. Looked up from germline, CDR1 is SGHRS and CDR2 is YFSETQ. The CDR3 covers 13 residues. Trimming shortened V by 0 bases and J by 4 bases, and 6 bases separated the two germline ends. CDR3 bases: TGCGCCAGCAGCTTGGTGGGGTCAGATACGCAGTATTTT. It specifies CASSLVGSDTQYF.

J is TRBJ1-3 and V is TRBV12-2; TRBD1, the table's D call, lacks a check against the DNA. TRBV12-2 is given as a pseudogene. This CDR3 comprises 14 residues. The CDR3 DNA reads TGTGCAAGTCGCTTCCAGGTCATTGGAAACACCATATATTTT. This translates into CASRFQVIGNTIYF.

The chain links TRBV4-2 to TRBJ2-5; TRBD2 matches 11 bases. There are 15 residues in the CDR3. Germline V CDR1 and CDR2: LGHNA, YNFKEQ. With V trimmed by 2 bases and J by 5 bases, 4 bases remained unmatched. The CDR3 sequence: CASSQTSGGGETQYF. The CDR3 DNA is TGTGCCAGCAGCCAAACTAGCGGGGGAGGGGAGACCCAGTACTTC.

The chain carries TRBV19 and TRBJ2-2; D call uncertain. This CDR3 comprises 14 residues. Trimming cost V 4 bases and J 0 bases, with 6 bases left between them. The germline gives CDR1 LNHDA, CDR2 SQIVND (reference sequence). The CDR3 bases are TGTGCCAGTAGTACCCCCACGAACACCGGGGAGCTGTTTTTT. This codes for CASSTPTNTGELFF.

The V call is TRBV7-9, the J call TRBJ1-1; D perhaps matches TRBD1 (6 bases). Germline V lookup: CDR1 SEHNR, CDR2 FQNEAQ (reference sequence). CDR3 length: 15 residues. Trimming shortened V by 5 bases and J by 0 bases, and 13 bases separated the two germline ends. CDR3 sequence reads: CASSLLQGLNTEAFF. The CDR3 DNA reads TGTGCCAGCAGCCTACTACAGGGTTTGAACACTGAAGCTTTCTTT.

This clone was observed a handful of times. The chain links TRBV21-1 to TRBJ1-2; TRBD1, the D gene given by the table, was not confirmed from the DNA. TRBV21-1 is a pseudogene locus. The CDR3 covers 12 residues. CDR3 in amino acids: CASSGQGHGYTF. CDR3 bases: TGTGCCAGCAGCGGACAGGGCCATGGCTACACCTTC.

The chain is built from TRBV19 and TRBJ1-5; 11 positions agree with TRBD1. The J segment lost 5 bases and the V segment lost 7 bases, leaving 7 bases of the junction unmatched. This CDR3 contains 15 residues. CDR1 is LNHDA, CDR2 SQIVND, per germline (reference sequence). The CDR3, as DNA: TGTGCCAGTACTCGGACAGGGGGCCAGGATCAGCCCCAGCATTTT. Translating it yields CASTRTGGQDQPQHF.

This clone was seen just once. The chain uses TRBV28 and TRBJ1-3; perhaps TRBD1 as D (5 bases). Per the germline V gene, CDR1 is MDHEN and CDR2 is SYDVKM. The CDR3 is made up of 15 amino acids. The V gene lost 2 bases and the J gene lost 8 bases, with 16 bases spanning the gap. The chain's CDR3 is CASSLPGGGKYTIYF. The CDR3 DNA sequence: TGTGCCAGCAGTTTACCGGGGGGAGGGAAATACACCATATATTTT.

V and J are TRBV5-1 and TRBJ2-2; tentatively, D is TRBD1 (5 bases). V lost 4 bases, J lost 2 bases, and 9 bases lay in between. Looked up from germline, CDR1 is SGHRS and CDR2 is YFSETQ. This CDR3 spans 14 amino acids. The CDR3, as DNA: TGCGCCAGCAGCGTCCAGGGCAACACCGGGGAGCTGTTTTTT. Translation gives CASSVQGNTGELFF.

The chain couples TRBV10-1 to TRBJ2-3, with a tentative D call TRBD1 (5 bases). Germline V gene data show CDR1 as WNHNN and CDR2 as SYGVQD (reference sequence). This CDR3 has 14 residues. Trimming removed 4 bases at V and 4 bases at J, with 12 bases between. Here the CDR3 reads CASSARTLPDTQYF. CDR3 sequence (DNA): TGCGCCAGCAGTGCCAGGACATTGCCAGATACGCAGTATTTT.

The V and J genes are TRBV19 and TRBJ2-2; D may be TRBD1 or TRBD2 (5 bases each). The CDR3 is 15 residues long. Per germline, CDR1 LNHDA and CDR2 SQIVND (reference sequence). The V end lost 0 bases, the J end lost 7 bases, and 12 bases lay between the germline ends. The CDR3 here is CASSIDRWGIGELFF. Here the CDR3 DNA reads TGTGCCAGTAGTATAGATCGCTGGGGGATCGGGGAGCTGTTTTTT.

CDR3 bases: TGTGCCACCGGGACAGGGGACGCCTATGGCTACACCTTC. This sequence encodes CATGTGDAYGYTF. V usage is TRBV6-1 and J usage is TRBJ1-2, with 10 nucleotides matching TRBD1. The CDR3 sequence is 13 residues long. V dropped 10 bases and J dropped 4; count of bases not matched to a gene: 6. CDR1 is MNHNS and CDR2 is SASEGT in the germline V gene.

The chain joins TRBV7-9 to TRBJ2-1; 13 bases map to TRBD2. Germline V CDR1 and CDR2: SEHNR, FQNEAQ (reference sequence). The V gene end was trimmed by 1 base and the J gene end by 2 bases; junction bases not matched to a gene: 2. CDR3 length: 17 residues. CDR3 in amino acids: CASSLGGTSGAYNEQFF. The CDR3 DNA reads as TGTGCCAGCAGCTTAGGTGGGACTAGCGGGGCCTACAATGAGCAGTTCTTC.

CDR3 amino acids: CASSHPGRGRWNEQFF. Here the CDR3 DNA reads TGCGCCAGCAGCCACCCGGGGAGGGGGCGATGGAATGAGCAGTTCTTC. This chain uses TRBV4-1 with TRBJ2-1; D is possibly TRBD1 or TRBD2 (7 bases each). This CDR3 is built from 16 residues. Looked up from germline, CDR1 is MGHRA and CDR2 is YSYEKL. The V and J ends lost 3 bases and 7 bases respectively, with 19 bases between them.

The chain recombines TRBV6-5 with TRBJ2-3, with unresolved D. This CDR3 spans 15 amino acids. Germline V gene lookup returns CDR1 MNHEY and CDR2 SVGAGI. The V end was cut by 0 bases, the J end by 2 bases, with 9 bases between. CDR3 region: CASSYSDSSTDTQYF. CDR3 nucleotides: TGTGCCAGCAGTTACTCCGACTCATCCACAGATACGCAGTATTTT.

The chain joins TRBV6-5 to TRBJ1-2; weak D call: TRBD1 (5 bases). The CDR3 is 15 residues long. V was cut by 0 bases and J by 4 bases, with 12 bases left in between. Germline loops: CDR1 MNHEY, CDR2 SVGAGI. The CDR3 reads CASSYSTTASYGYTF. CDR3 coding DNA: TGTGCCAGCAGTTACTCTACGACAGCAAGCTATGGCTACACCTTC.